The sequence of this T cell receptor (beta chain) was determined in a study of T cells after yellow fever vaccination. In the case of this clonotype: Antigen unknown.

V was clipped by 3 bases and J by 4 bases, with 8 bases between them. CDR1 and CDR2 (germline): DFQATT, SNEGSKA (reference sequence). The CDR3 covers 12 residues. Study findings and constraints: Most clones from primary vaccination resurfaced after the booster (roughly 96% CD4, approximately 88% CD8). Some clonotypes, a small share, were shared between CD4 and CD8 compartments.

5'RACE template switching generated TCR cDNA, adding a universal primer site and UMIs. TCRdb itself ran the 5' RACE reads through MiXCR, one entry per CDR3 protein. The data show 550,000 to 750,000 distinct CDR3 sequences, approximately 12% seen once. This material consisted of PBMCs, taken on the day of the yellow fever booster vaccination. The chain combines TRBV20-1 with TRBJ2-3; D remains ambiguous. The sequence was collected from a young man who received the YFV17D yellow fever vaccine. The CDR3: CSASRDADTQYF. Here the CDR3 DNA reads TGCAGTGCTAGTCGTGATGCAGATACGCAGTATTTT.